This T cell receptor (beta chain) originates from a study of blood T cell repertoires in COVID-19. The assay was immunoSEQ multiplex PCR, and TCRdb's table has in-frame clones only and misses some. This table has just over 45,000 clones, around 87% appearing once. The germline gives CDR1 SGHTA, CDR2 FQGNSA. The CDR3 has 14 residues. Between the trimmed V and J ends, which lost 3 bases and 7 bases, there was a span of 12 bases. The receptor was isolated from a human donor in a cohort sampled during active COVID-19. Sequences were obtained from peripheral blood. The chain has TRBV7-2 and TRBJ2-2; TRBD2 is a possible D gene (6 bases). CDR3 DNA sequence: TGTGCCAGCAGCTTTGGGGGAGGCGTCGGGGAGCTGTTTTTT. As protein: CASSFGGGVGELFF.